This TCR beta chain was recovered during a study of T cell repertoires in cytomegalovirus infection. TCRdb itself ran the reads through MiXCR, one entry per CDR3 protein. Among over 250,000 distinct CDR3 sequences listed, around 20% were seen once. The table lists this clonotype with a few counts. The antigen is not known. Germline loops: CDR1 MNHEY, CDR2 SVGEGT. The CDR3 totals 11 residues. Trimming removed 4 bases from V and 13 bases from J, with 11 bases in between. General study points: HLA-C-restricted CMV clonotypes gave the most frequent clonotype in two of eight donors.

The starting material was cultured PBMCs, obtained from culture after CMV antigen stimulation. This TCR derives from a human donor in good health (CMV status not recorded). Some clones in this sample may be carry-over from other donors' samples. The chain recombines TRBV6-2 or TRBV6-3 with TRBJ2-1; D is ambiguous. CDR3: CASSSRLLQFF. CDR3 nucleotides: TGTGCCAGCAGTTCTAGACTGCTACAGTTCTTC.